The entry below gives a single T cell receptor (beta chain) sequence along with its context. CDR1 is MDHEN, CDR2 SYDVKM, per germline. This CDR3 is 18 amino acids long. The V and J ends lost 2 bases and 4 bases, in that order; junction bases with no gene match: 15. This sample is drawn from a study of blood T cell repertoires in COVID-19. Study details: From the United States, Italy and Spain came samples of acute and convalescent COVID-19. T cells, B-cell-depleted T cells, or PBMCs provided the cDNA or gDNA that served as material.

Authors' methods: Researchers report that nucleated cell counts were estimated from reference gene primer amplification. The protocol was immunoSEQ multiplex PCR, while the TCRdb copy is restricted to in-frame clones and leaves out a portion. The V and J calls and clone size come from that table; D and trimming were worked out from the DNA. The data hold 60,000 or so clones, with 70% to 90% observed a single time. The sequenced sample was peripheral blood. The gene calls are TRBV28 and TRBJ2-5; TRBD2 matches 8 bases. The sequence derives from a woman in her 70s with active COVID-19. The CDR3 DNA sequence: TGTGCCAGCAGTTTAAGGCCCCACTCCTCCGGGGGGGGAGAGACCCAGTACTTC. Translation: CASSLRPHSSGGGETQYF.